These 31 T cell receptor beta chains originate from one sample sequenced in a study of cytomegalovirus exposure and HLA in healthy donors. PCR used 60 Vbeta primers and 13 Jbeta primers. Assay: immunoSEQ multiplex PCR; the TCRdb copy retains only in-frame clones and omits some. This sample has 150,000 to 200,000 clones, with roughly four fifths found just once. Material: PBMCs. The receptors were gathered from a woman aged 45-65 years in good health and CMV-seropositive.

The rearrangement joins TRBV5-8 to TRBJ2-6, with D possibly TRBD1 on 6 matching bases. Germline assignment: CDR1 SGHTS and CDR2 YDEGEE. This CDR3 region has 18 residues. V was cut by 3 bases and J by 4 bases, with 20 bases left in between. For the CDR3, the DNA is TGTGCCAGCAGCTCCGGACCGAGAACAGGGTTAGGGGCCAACGTCCTGACTTTC. Its protein product is CASSSGPRTGLGANVLTF. The full variable domain, its missing parts supplied by reference TRBV5-8 and TRBJ2-6, is EAGVTQSPTHLIKTRGQQATLRCSPISGHTSVYWYQQALGLGLQFLLWYDEGEERNRGNFPPRFSGRQFPNYSSELNVNALELEDSALYLCASSSGPRTGLGANVLTFGAGSRLTVL.

J is TRBJ1-3 and V is TRBV19; TRBD1 might be the D (5 bases). V lost 3 bases and J lost 0, with 15 bases in between. Germline V gives CDR1 LNHDA, CDR2 SQIVND (reference sequence). CDR3 length: 17 amino acids. The CDR3 protein is CASSIRQGYYSGNTIYF. The CDR3 nucleotides read TGTGCCAGTAGTATTCGTCAGGGCTATTACTCTGGAAACACCATATATTTT.

The rearrangement joins TRBV29-1 to TRBJ2-5; TRBD2 aligns across 10 bases. CDR3 size: 15 residues. CDR1 and CDR2 (germline): SQVTM, ANQGSEA. Germline trimming cut 7 bases from V and 3 bases from J; bases unmatched to any gene: 11. CDR3 DNA: TGCAGCGCCACCTCGGGAACTAGCGGGGAAGAGACCCAGTACTTC. This codes for CSATSGTSGEETQYF. The full variable domain, completed using reference TRBV29-1 and TRBJ2-5, is SAVISQKPSRDICQRGTSLTIQCQVDSQVTMMFWYRQQPGQSLTLIATANQGSEATYESGFVIDKFPISRPNLTFSTLTVSNMSPEDSSIYLCSATSGTSGEETQYFGPGTRLLVL.

The chain employs TRBV7-3 and TRBJ1-1; no firm D call. Germline assignment: CDR1 SGHTA and CDR2 FQGTGA. The V end lost 4 bases, the J end lost 4 bases, and 10 bases lay between the germline ends. This CDR3 has 13 amino acids. The CDR3 protein is CASSSSTLTEAFF. The CDR3 nucleotides read TGTGCCAGCAGCTCAAGTACTCTCACTGAAGCTTTCTTT.

This chain links TRBV2 with TRBJ1-4, with TRBD1 matching over 7 bases. CDR1 is SNHLY, CDR2 FYNNEI, per germline. Germline trimming cut 3 bases from V and 4 bases from J; bases unmatched to any gene: 5. The length of the CDR3 is 15 residues. The CDR3 DNA sequence: TGTGCCAGCAGTGACGGGGACAGACGTAATGAAAAACTGTTTTTT. This codes for CASSDGDRRNEKLFF.

This clone has more than one count but fewer than ten. The rearrangement uses TRBV27 and TRBJ2-3; D is perhaps TRBD1 (5 bases). Germline CDR1 MNHEY, CDR2 SMNVEV (reference sequence). This CDR3 has 15 amino acids. V dropped 6 bases and J dropped 2 bases, with 15 bases sitting between them. This chain's CDR3 is CASRYTGIVTDTQYF. As DNA, the CDR3 is TGTGCCAGCAGATATACAGGAATTGTCACAGATACGCAGTATTTT.

This sequence joins TRBV13 and TRBJ2-7; 9 positions agree with TRBD1. Germline CDR1 and CDR2: PRHDT and FYEKMQ (reference sequence). The CDR3 extends over 16 amino acids. The J segment lost 0 bases and the V segment lost 1 base, leaving 4 bases of the junction unmatched. CDR3 loop: CASSLVGQGNSYEQYF. The CDR3 DNA reads TGTGCCAGCAGCTTAGTCGGACAGGGGAACTCCTACGAGCAGTACTTC.

The rearrangement uses TRBV21-1 and TRBJ1-1; the table calls TRBD1, which could not be checked here. TRBV21-1 is a pseudogene segment. CDR3 length equals 12 residues. The CDR3 region has the DNA TGTGCCATAACAGGGTCAGGCACTGAAGCTTTCTTT. Its protein is CAITGSGTEAFF.

This sequence joins TRBV12-5 and TRBJ1-5, with a weak D call TRBD1 (6 bases). Trimming pared 7 bases from V and 0 bases from J, leaving 13 bases between. The germline V gene encodes CDR1 LGHNT and CDR2 FRNRAP. The CDR3 has 15 amino acids. CDR3 nucleotides: TGTGCTAGTGTTGGACAGATGAATAGCAATCAGCCCCAGCATTTT. Its translation is CASVGQMNSNQPQHF.

V gene TRBV7-2 combines with J gene TRBJ2-5, with TRBD2 as a possible D gene (6 bases). The CDR3 covers 15 residues. From germline, CDR1 is SGHTA and CDR2 FQGNSA. Trimming pared 3 bases from V and 5 bases from J, leaving 16 bases between. The DNA for the CDR3 is TGTGCCAGCAGCTTGGAGTTGGGGGGTTCGGAGACCCAGTACTTC. It encodes CASSLELGGSETQYF.

The chain couples TRBV5-4 to TRBJ2-2; D call uncertain. The germline V gene has CDR1 SGHNT and CDR2 YYREEE (reference sequence). The CDR3 is made up of 13 amino acids. The V gene lost 0 bases and the J gene lost 6 bases, with 6 bases spanning the gap. The CDR3, as DNA: TGTGCCAGCAGCTTGGCCCGGGCCGGGGAGCTGTTTTTT. It is translated as CASSLARAGELFF.

The V and J genes are TRBV25-1 and TRBJ1-6; weak D call: TRBD1 (6 bases). There are 14 residues in the CDR3. The germline gives CDR1 MGHDK, CDR2 SYGVNS. V gave up 3 bases and J gave up 9 bases, with 12 bases separating them. CDR3 in DNA: TGTGCCAGCAGTGAGAGGCAGGGGCTTTCACCCCTCCACTTT. This translates into CASSERQGLSPLHF.

The CDR3 DNA reads as TGTGCCAGCAGTTATTCGGGACAGAACTATGGCTACACCTTC. Protein: CASSYSGQNYGYTF. The V call is TRBV11-2, the J call TRBJ1-2; TRBD1 agrees at 7 bases. The V gene's germline CDR1 is SGHAT and CDR2 FQNNGV. The CDR3 contains 14 residues. J gave up 2 bases and V 6 bases, and 6 bases lay outside the gene matches. Using reference TRBV11-2 and TRBJ1-2 for the parts outside the CDR3, the full variable domain is EAGVAQSPRYKIIEKRQSVAFWCNPISGHATLYWYQQILGQGPKLLIQFQNNGVVDDSQLPKDRFSAERLKGVDSTLKIQPAKLEDSAVYLCASSYSGQNYGYTFGSGTRLTVV.

The chain couples TRBV19 to TRBJ1-4, with D possibly TRBD1 on 6 matching bases. Germline V gene data show CDR1 as LNHDA and CDR2 as SQIVND (reference sequence). The CDR3 loop spans 11 amino acids. The V gene lost 10 bases and the J gene lost 13 bases, with 16 bases spanning the gap. CDR3 nucleotides: TGTGCCACCTCAGGGGAAAGAAGACTGTTTTTT. As protein: CATSGERRLFF. Full variable domain (missing parts from reference TRBV19 and TRBJ1-4): DGGITQSPKYLFRKEGQNVTLSCEQNLNHDAMYWYRQDPGQGLRLIYYSQIVNDFQKGDIAEGYSVSREKKESFPLTVTSAQKNPTAFYLCATSGERRLFFGSGTQLSVL.

Comment on this clone: The same CDR3 arises from other DNA sequences in this sample as well. The genes are TRBV7-3 and TRBJ1-1; TRBD1 matches at 9 bases. The CDR3 runs to 15 residues. Per germline, CDR1 SGHTA and CDR2 FQGTGA. With 4 bases clipped from V and 1 base from J, the junction kept 4 bases outside the gene matches. CDR3 bases: TGTGCCAGCAGCTCACAGGGGGCAAGGAACACTGAAGCTTTCTTT. Amino acids: CASSSQGARNTEAFF.

The chain is built from TRBV2 and TRBJ2-3; D call uncertain. The length of the CDR3 is 15 residues. V lost 5 bases to trimming and J lost 1 base, with 13 bases between them. Germline V gene lookup returns CDR1 SNHLY and CDR2 FYNNEI. The CDR3 spells CASSLTASGTDTQYF. The CDR3 nucleotides are TGTGCCAGCAGTCTTACAGCCTCTGGCACAGATACGCAGTATTTT.

The chain combines TRBV5-1 with TRBJ1-2, with 8 bases aligning to TRBD1. CDR3 size: 15 residues. CDR1 and CDR2 from the germline V gene are SGHRS and YFSETQ. V dropped 0 bases and J dropped 4; count of bases not matched to a gene: 5. CDR3 amino acids: CASSLAQQGAYGYTF. CDR3 nucleotides: TGCGCCAGCAGCTTGGCTCAGCAGGGGGCCTATGGCTACACCTTC.

This chain uses TRBV10-3 with TRBJ1-1, with D possibly TRBD1 on 5 matching bases. Per germline, CDR1 ENHRY and CDR2 SYGVKD. With 8 bases removed from V and 5 bases from J, the gap between germline ends came to 18 bases. The CDR3 extends over 14 amino acids. CDR3 amino acids: CAIRYAQGGTEAFF. DNA for the CDR3: TGTGCCATCCGGTACGCTCAGGGTGGGACTGAAGCTTTCTTT.

The chain uses TRBV7-9 and TRBJ1-1, with D uncertain. CDR3 size: 12 residues. V lost 7 bases and J lost 7, with 13 bases in between. The germline V gene encodes CDR1 SEHNR and CDR2 FQNEAQ (reference sequence). The CDR3 loop reads CASTLRGDEAFF. The CDR3 DNA is TGTGCCAGCACGCTCCGCGGAGATGAAGCTTTCTTT. Full variable domain (rest looked up from reference TRBV7-9 and TRBJ1-1): DTGVSQNPRHKITKRGQNVTFRCDPISEHNRLYWYRQTLGQGPEFLTYFQNEAQLEKSRLLSDRFSAERPKGSFSTLEIQRTEQGDSAMYLCASTLRGDEAFFGQGTRLTVV.

The chain recombines TRBV6-5 with TRBJ1-6, with D perhaps TRBD1 (5 bases). V was trimmed by 6 bases and J by 4 bases, leaving 13 bases between them. The CDR3 consists of 15 residues. Germline CDR1 reads MNHEY; CDR2 reads SVGAGI. CDR3 nucleotide sequence: TGTGCCAGCAGCCCGGCCGGGGGTTATAATTCACCCCTCCACTTT. Its protein product is CASSPAGGYNSPLHF.

The J gene is TRBJ2-1, the V gene TRBV6-5, with 8 bases identical to TRBD2. CDR3 length: 14 residues. J gave up 4 bases and V 7 bases, and 6 bases lay outside the gene matches. Germline CDR1 is MNHEY and CDR2 is SVGAGI. The chain's CDR3 is CASKTGGPYNEQFF. Written as DNA, the CDR3 is TGTGCCAGCAAAACGGGGGGGCCTTACAATGAGCAGTTCTTC.

In its sample, this clone was seen a few times. The chain has TRBV6-6 and TRBJ1-4; TRBD1 matches at 9 bases. Looked up from germline, CDR1 is MNHNY and CDR2 is SVGAGI (reference sequence). The CDR3 runs 14 residues. With V trimmed by 2 bases and J by 13 bases, 8 bases remained unmatched. In DNA form, the CDR3 reads TGTGCCAGCAGTTACGGGACAGGGAATGGTGGACTGTTTTTT. Its translation: CASSYGTGNGGLFF.

The chain joins TRBV6-1 to TRBJ2-3; D may be TRBD1 (7 bases). The CDR3 consists of 15 residues. Germline CDR1 and CDR2: MNHNS and SASEGT. V dropped 3 bases and J dropped 0 bases, with 10 bases sitting between them. CDR3 in DNA: TGTGCCAGCAGTGATCAGGGGGGAAGCACAGATACGCAGTATTTT. This gives the protein CASSDQGGSTDTQYF.

This chain uses TRBV7-3 with TRBJ1-1; the match to TRBD1 covers 7 bases. The CDR3 runs to 14 residues. V was pared by 5 bases and J by 1 base, with 4 bases of the junction left unmatched. Germline assignment: CDR1 SGHTA and CDR2 FQGTGA. CDR3 nucleotides: TGTGCCAGCAGCGAGGGGGCGGGGAACACTGAAGCTTTCTTT. Protein sequence: CASSEGAGNTEAFF.

This chain joins TRBV6-5 and TRBJ1-6, with TRBD1 matching 7 bases. Trimming removed 6 bases from V and 11 bases from J; junction bases left unmatched: 7. In germline, CDR1 is MNHEY, CDR2 SVGAGI. The CDR3 sequence is 13 residues long. The CDR3 spells CASSRGSDTPLHF. The CDR3 bases are TGTGCCAGCAGCAGGGGGTCGGATACACCCCTCCACTTT.

This sequence joins TRBV27 and TRBJ2-1; D may be TRBD1 (6 bases). Trimming removed 5 bases from V and 0 bases from J, with 20 bases in between. This CDR3 region has 18 residues. Germline values: CDR1 MNHEY, CDR2 SMNVEV (reference sequence). The CDR3 region is CASSTEPYREDSYNEQFF. The DNA of the CDR3 is TGTGCCAGCAGTACCGAACCTTACAGGGAAGACTCCTACAATGAGCAGTTCTTC.

This clone came up a few times. The V gene is TRBV25-1, the J gene TRBJ1-2, with 7 nucleotides matching TRBD1. Trimming at V came to 4 bases and at J to 4 bases, leaving 0 bases not matched to a gene. Germline-derived CDR1 and CDR2 are MGHDK and SYGVNS. The CDR3 has 12 amino acids. The CDR3 DNA sequence: TGTGCCAGCAGTGGGGACAGCTATGGCTACACCTTC. Encoded protein: CASSGDSYGYTF.

The genes are TRBV28 and TRBJ1-2; 9 bases are a match to TRBD1. V was clipped by 2 bases and J by 7 bases; unmatched bases: 8. Looked up from germline, CDR1 is MDHEN and CDR2 is SYDVKM. The CDR3 covers 15 residues. For the CDR3, the DNA is TGTGCCAGCAGTTTAACGACGGGACAGGGCGGTGGCTACACCTTC. Amino acid sequence: CASSLTTGQGGGYTF.

The V call is TRBV4-2, the J call TRBJ1-6, with a possible D match to TRBD1 (5 bases). V dropped 4 bases and J dropped 5 bases, with 9 bases sitting between them. The CDR3 length is 14 residues. CDR1 is LGHNA and CDR2 is YNFKEQ in the germline V gene. The CDR3 protein is CASSRGTDNSPLHF. The DNA of the CDR3 is TGTGCCAGCAGCCGCGGGACGGATAATTCACCCCTCCACTTT.

This chain connects TRBV5-1 to TRBJ2-2; 8 bases map to TRBD1. The germline V gene has CDR1 SGHRS and CDR2 YFSETQ. Trimming took 5 bases from V and 1 from J; bases not matched to a gene: 4. This CDR3 is built from 15 residues. Here the CDR3 reads CASRKGQVNTGELFF. The CDR3 DNA reads as TGCGCCAGCAGAAAGGGACAGGTGAACACCGGGGAGCTGTTTTTT. Using reference TRBV5-1 and TRBJ2-2 for the parts outside the CDR3, the full variable domain is KAGVTQTPRYLIKTRGQQVTLSCSPISGHRSVSWYQQTPGQGLQFLFEYFSETQRNKGNFPGRFSGRQFSNSRSEMNVSTLELGDSALYLCASRKGQVNTGELFFGEGSRLTVL.

The rearrangement links TRBV29-1 to TRBJ1-2, with TRBD1 identical over 7 bases. Germline V gene data show CDR1 as SQVTM and CDR2 as ANQGSEA. This CDR3 comprises 12 residues. Trimming at V came to 7 bases and at J to 3 bases, leaving 5 bases not matched to a gene. The CDR3 bases are TGCAGCGACAGTCAGGGGGACTATGGCTACACCTTC. Amino acid sequence: CSDSQGDYGYTF.